This passage covers 20 T cell receptor beta chains from one sample sequenced in a study of blood T cells in healthy people across ages. Together with a sample-barcoded 5' primer, a J-beta primer mix was included in a second PCR lasting about 6 to 11 cycles. TCRdb ran MiXCR on the 5' RACE reads and lists one entry per CDR3 protein. The table has approximately 810,000 distinct CDR3 sequences, 29% seen once. The sequencing input was blood. Receptors originate from a woman of 80 years or more in good health.

This clonotype was picked up a small number of times. The chain carries TRBV12-3 or TRBV12-4 and TRBJ2-3; 13 nucleotides agree with TRBD2. The CDR3 covers 19 residues. V shed 6 bases and J 4 bases; nucleotides not matched to a gene: 16. The CDR3 nucleotides read TGTGCCAGCAGCACTATACTCGGACTAGCGGGGGTTAGGGCAGATACGCAGTATTTT. Translation gives CASSTILGLAGVRADTQYF.

In regard to this clonotype: A much larger clone sits a single nucleotide away, making a read error possible. The rearrangement links TRBV20-1 to TRBJ2-1; TRBD1 agrees at 7 bases. Gene TRBJ2-7 matches the end of the DNA better, so the J call may be wrong. The CDR3 runs to 13 residues. CDR1 is DFQATT, CDR2 SNEGSKA, per germline (reference sequence). The CDR3 protein is CSANGQVYNEQYF. The CDR3 nucleotides are TGCAGTGCTAACGGACAGGTGTACAATGAGCAGTACTTC.

This clonotype showed up just a few times. A much more abundant neighbour one base away suggests this may be a read error. This chain uses TRBV5-1 with TRBJ2-5; no clear D gene. Germline CDR1 is SGHRS and CDR2 is YFSETQ. The CDR3 is 13 amino acids. V gave up 3 bases and J gave up 11 bases, with 17 bases separating them. The CDR3 sequence: CASSSREDNEQYF. The DNA for the CDR3 is TGCGCCAGCAGCTCACGCGAAGACAATGAGCAGTACTTC.

The CDR3 reads CASWGIYGTGELFF. In DNA form, the CDR3 reads TGTGCCAGCTGGGGGATTTACGGCACCGGGGAGCTGTTTTTT. The chain combines TRBV6-1 with TRBJ2-2; D may be TRBD1 or TRBD2 (5 bases each). Germline V CDR1 and CDR2: MNHNS, SASEGT. The CDR3 spans 14 residues. Trimming stripped 8 bases from V and 4 bases from J, with 14 bases between.

This rearrangement joins TRBV5-1 to TRBJ2-6; possibly TRBD1 for D (6 bases). Germline V lookup: CDR1 SGHRS, CDR2 YFSETQ. Trimming removed 3 bases from V and 1 base from J, with 17 bases in between. The CDR3 has 18 amino acids. The CDR3 region is CASSYFDRRASGANVLTF. CDR3 DNA sequence: TGCGCCAGCAGCTATTTTGACAGGCGGGCGTCTGGGGCCAACGTCCTGACTTTC.

Ten or more counts support this clonotype. The chain joins TRBV20-1 to TRBJ2-1; 8 bases agree with TRBD2. Germline V lookup: CDR1 DFQATT, CDR2 SNEGSKA (reference sequence). The CDR3 totals 12 residues. The V and J ends lost 2 bases and 9 bases, in that order; junction bases with no gene match: 3. The CDR3 coding sequence is TGCAGTGCTAGACGGGGGGGCAGTGAGCAGTTCTTC. This sequence encodes CSARRGGSEQFF.

This clonotype was observed many times. This chain uses TRBV7-9 with TRBJ2-5; TRBD2 matches 9 bases. From germline, CDR1 is SEHNR and CDR2 FQNEAQ (reference sequence). Trimming removed 5 bases from V and 4 bases from J; junction bases left unmatched: 11. The CDR3 spans 16 residues. As DNA, the CDR3 is TGTGCCAGCAGCCCTGAGGGCGGAGCGGGAGGAGAGACCCAGTACTTC. It is translated as CASSPEGGAGGETQYF.

This clonotype showed up many times. The chain employs TRBV14 and TRBJ2-1; D possibly corresponds to TRBD2 (5 bases). The ends were cut back, 0 bases at V and 3 bases at J, with 12 bases in the middle. The V gene's germline CDR1 is SGHDN and CDR2 FVKESK. The CDR3 sequence is 16 residues long. This CDR3 is CASSQEQLAGYNEQFF. In DNA, the CDR3 is TGTGCCAGCAGCCAAGAACAGCTCGCGGGCTACAATGAGCAGTTCTTC.

This clonotype was observed many times. The rearrangement links TRBV7-2 to TRBJ1-2; 10 bases fit TRBD1. Trimming removed 5 bases from V and 1 base from J; junction bases left unmatched: 7. The CDR3 contains 16 residues. Germline loops: CDR1 SGHTA, CDR2 FQGNSA. CDR3 in amino acids: CASSRGTGALNYGYTF. CDR3 bases: TGTGCCAGCAGCCGTGGGACAGGGGCCCTTAACTATGGCTACACCTTC.

This clonotype was observed a handful of times. Since a much larger clone is just one base distant, this may be a read error. CDR3 protein: CASSPKTGGTYNEQYF. Written as DNA, the CDR3 is TGTGCCAGCAGCCCAAAGACAGGGGGCACGTACAATGAGCAGTACTTC. The rearrangement joins TRBV7-9 to TRBJ2-1, with 10 positions matching TRBD1. Gene TRBJ2-7 matches the end of the DNA better, so the J call may be wrong. Germline CDR1 reads SEHNR; CDR2 reads FQNEAQ (reference sequence). This CDR3 is built from 16 residues.

A few counts support this clonotype. The V gene is TRBV3-1, the J gene TRBJ2-7, with D possibly being TRBD2 (7 bases). The end of the DNA fits TRBJ2-5 better, so the J call may be wrong. The CDR3 has 16 amino acids. Germline assignment: CDR1 LGHDT and CDR2 YNNKEL (reference sequence). In DNA form, the CDR3 reads TGTGCCAGCAGCCAAGAATGGGGGGCGGGGGAAGAGACCCAGTACTTC. Translating it yields CASSQEWGAGEETQYF.

A few counts support this clonotype. Being one base from a much bigger clone, this may be a read error. This chain uses TRBV7-2 with TRBJ2-1, with D unclear. V was shortened by 5 bases and J by 7 bases, with 12 bases between the two germline ends. The CDR3 length is 13 residues. Germline V gives CDR1 SGHTA, CDR2 FQGNSA. CDR3 sequence (DNA): TGTGCCAGCAGCCCCCTTTATCGGAATGAGCAGTTCTTC. Its protein is CASSPLYRNEQFF.

This clonotype was recorded a few times. This chain links TRBV18 with TRBJ1-5; D gene unclear. Trimming removed 2 bases from V and 5 bases from J, with 7 bases in between. From germline, CDR1 is KGHSH and CDR2 LQKENI. The CDR3 runs to 13 residues. The chain's CDR3 is CASSPSGYQPQHF. The DNA for the CDR3 is TGTGCCAGCTCACCATCCGGCTATCAGCCCCAGCATTTT.

There are a few counts of this clonotype. This may be a read error, as it is one base from a much larger clone. This sequence joins TRBV7-7 and TRBJ2-7; D is possibly TRBD2 (5 bases). Per germline, CDR1 SSHAT and CDR2 FNYEAQ (reference sequence). This CDR3 is 13 amino acids long. In nucleotides, the CDR3 is TGTGCTAGCAGCTTATACCTAGCCTCTGAGCAGTACTTC. Amino acids: CASSLYLASEQYF.

The chain links TRBV19 to TRBJ1-1, with D perhaps TRBD1 (6 bases). V lost 3 bases and J lost 5, with 19 bases in between. Per the germline V gene, CDR1 is LNHDA and CDR2 is SQIVND (reference sequence). The CDR3 has 16 residues. This CDR3 is CASSIRQGGGGTEAFF. The CDR3 region has the DNA TGTGCCAGTAGTATCCGCCAAGGGGGAGGGGGAACTGAAGCTTTCTTT.

This clonotype has a handful of counts. The J gene is TRBJ1-6, the V gene TRBV7-2, with a possible D match to TRBD1 (6 bases). In germline, CDR1 is SGHTA, CDR2 FQGNSA. The CDR3 consists of 16 residues. Trimming took 2 bases from V and 8 from J, leaving 16 bases between them. The chain's CDR3 is CASSLNVGRGDSPLHF. In DNA, the CDR3 is TGTGCCAGCAGCTTAAATGTCGGCAGGGGAGATTCACCCCTCCACTTT. Variable domain in full (rest from reference TRBV7-2 and TRBJ1-6): GAGVSQSPSNKVTEKGKDVELRCDPISGHTALYWYRQSLGQGLEFLIYFQGNSAPDKSGLPSDRFSAERTGGSVSTLTIQRTQQEDSAVYLCASSLNVGRGDSPLHFGNGTRLTVT.

The chain uses TRBV6-2 or TRBV6-3 and TRBJ2-1, with D possibly being TRBD2 (7 bases). The CDR3 contains 15 residues. The V gene lost 4 bases and the J gene lost 13 bases, with 23 bases spanning the gap. The germline CDR1 and CDR2 sequences are MNHEY and SVGEGT. The CDR3 sequence: CASSWRGGAPGTQFF. Written as DNA, the CDR3 is TGTGCCAGCAGTTGGAGGGGGGGCGCCCCAGGGACCCAGTTCTTC.

A few counts support this clonotype. The gene calls are TRBV12-3 or TRBV12-4 and TRBJ2-5, with D perhaps TRBD1 (6 bases). The CDR3 contains 15 residues. V was clipped by 2 bases and J by 11 bases, with 21 bases between them. The CDR3 loop reads CASSLSGAGDNEQYF. In DNA form, the CDR3 reads TGTGCCAGCAGTTTATCCGGGGCTGGGGACAATGAGCAGTACTTC.

The rearrangement joins TRBV14 to TRBJ2-5; D may be TRBD1 (6 bases). V shed 0 bases and J shed 11 bases, with 16 bases lying between them. CDR1 SGHDN and CDR2 FVKESK come from the germline V gene. The CDR3 is 14 residues long. CDR3: CASSQDWQAGQQYF. CDR3 DNA: TGTGCCAGCAGCCAAGATTGGCAGGCAGGACAGCAGTACTTC.

The sample holds many counts of this clonotype. V gene TRBV15 combines with J gene TRBJ2-3; D is uncertain. The germline V gene encodes CDR1 LNHNV and CDR2 YYDKDF (reference sequence). With 3 bases removed from V and 6 bases from J, the gap between germline ends came to 19 bases. The CDR3 has 16 amino acids. The CDR3 spells CATSSQDATLWDTQYF. CDR3 coding DNA: TGTGCCACCAGCAGCCAAGATGCCACTCTATGGGATACGCAGTATTTT. Drawing the rest from reference TRBV15 and TRBJ2-3, the complete variable domain is DAMVIQNPRYQVTQFGKPVTLSCSQTLNHNVMYWYQQKSSQAPKLLFHYYDKDFNNEADTPDNFQSRRPNTSFCFLDIRSPGLGDTAMYLCATSSQDATLWDTQYFGPGTRLTVL.